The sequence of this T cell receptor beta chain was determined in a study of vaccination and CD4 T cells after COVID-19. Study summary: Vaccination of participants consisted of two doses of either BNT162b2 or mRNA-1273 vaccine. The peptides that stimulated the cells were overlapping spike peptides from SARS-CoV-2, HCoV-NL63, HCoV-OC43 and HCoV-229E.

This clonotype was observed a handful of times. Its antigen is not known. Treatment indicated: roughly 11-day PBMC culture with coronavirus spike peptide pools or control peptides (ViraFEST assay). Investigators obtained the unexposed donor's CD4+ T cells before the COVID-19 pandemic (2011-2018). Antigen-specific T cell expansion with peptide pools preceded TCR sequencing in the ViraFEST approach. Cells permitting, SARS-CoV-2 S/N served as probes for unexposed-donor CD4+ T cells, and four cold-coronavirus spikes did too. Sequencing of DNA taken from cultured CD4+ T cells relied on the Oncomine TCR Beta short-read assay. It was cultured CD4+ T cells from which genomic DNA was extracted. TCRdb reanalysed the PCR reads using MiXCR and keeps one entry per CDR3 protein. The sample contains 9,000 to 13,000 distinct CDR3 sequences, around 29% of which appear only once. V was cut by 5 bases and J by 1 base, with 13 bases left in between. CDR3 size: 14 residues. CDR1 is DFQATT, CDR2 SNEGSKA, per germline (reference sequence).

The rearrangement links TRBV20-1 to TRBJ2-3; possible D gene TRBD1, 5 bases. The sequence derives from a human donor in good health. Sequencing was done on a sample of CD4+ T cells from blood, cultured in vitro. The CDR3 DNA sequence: TGCAGTGCTTGGACACCCCAGGGCACAGATACGCAGTATTTT. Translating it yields CSAWTPQGTDTQYF.